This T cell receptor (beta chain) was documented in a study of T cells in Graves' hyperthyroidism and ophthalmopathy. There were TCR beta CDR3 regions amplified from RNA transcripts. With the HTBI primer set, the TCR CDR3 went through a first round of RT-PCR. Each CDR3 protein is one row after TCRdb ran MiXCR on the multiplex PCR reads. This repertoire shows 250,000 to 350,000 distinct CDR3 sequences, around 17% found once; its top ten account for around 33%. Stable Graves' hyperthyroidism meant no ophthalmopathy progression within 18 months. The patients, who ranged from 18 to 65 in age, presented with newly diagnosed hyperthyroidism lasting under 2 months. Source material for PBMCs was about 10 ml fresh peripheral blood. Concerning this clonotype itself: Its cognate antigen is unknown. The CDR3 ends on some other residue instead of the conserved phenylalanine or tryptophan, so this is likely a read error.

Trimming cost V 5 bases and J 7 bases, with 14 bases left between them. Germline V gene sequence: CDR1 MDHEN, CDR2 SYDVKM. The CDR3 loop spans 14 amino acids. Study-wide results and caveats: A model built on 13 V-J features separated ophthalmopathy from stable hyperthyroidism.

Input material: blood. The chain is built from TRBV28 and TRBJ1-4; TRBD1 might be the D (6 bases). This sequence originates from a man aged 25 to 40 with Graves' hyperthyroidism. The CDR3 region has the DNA TGTGCCAGCAGTCCCCGGGAGGGGGTTGAAAAACTGTTTTTA. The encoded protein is CASSPREGVEKLFL.